Below, 3 T cell receptor beta chains from the same sample are listed, as sequenced in a study of T cells in Graves' hyperthyroidism and ophthalmopathy. RNA transcripts gave rise to amplified TCR beta CDR3 regions. The study used the HTBI primer set for a first-round RT-PCR of the TCR CDR3. TCRdb recomputed calls from the multiplex PCR reads with MiXCR, one row per CDR3 protein. The sample yields roughly 500,000 distinct CDR3 sequences, about 16% seen once. Sequenced sample: blood. Source of these receptors: a woman between 25 and 40 years old with Graves' ophthalmopathy.

The rearrangement joins TRBV28 to TRBJ2-7; D gene uncertain. CDR1 and CDR2 (germline): MDHEN, SYDVKM. V lost 8 bases and J lost 0, with 11 bases in between. CDR3 length: 13 amino acids. The DNA of the CDR3 is TGTGCCAGCCTAGGTTCCCCCTCCTACGAGCAGTACTTC. It encodes CASLGSPSYEQYF.

This clonotype was counted ten times or more. The chain uses TRBV28 and TRBJ2-1; D is undetermined. The germline V and J ends were trimmed by 6 bases and 4 bases, with 19 bases remaining between them. Germline V lookup: CDR1 MDHEN, CDR2 SYDVKM. CDR3 length equals 16 residues. CDR3 nucleotide sequence: TGTGCCAGCAGCCCCCTGGGTGGGGTGGGTTACAATGAGCAGTTCTTC. This gives the protein CASSPLGGVGYNEQFF.

The sample holds a few counts of this clonotype. V usage is TRBV6-2 or TRBV6-3 and J usage is TRBJ2-3, with D perhaps matching TRBD2 (8 bases). CDR1 is MNHEY, CDR2 SVGEGT, per germline. V lost 10 bases to trimming and J lost 1 base, with 21 bases between them. The CDR3 length is 16 residues. CDR3 nucleotides: TGTGCCACCCAATTAAGGGGGCGGGAGGGCACAGATACGCAGTATTTT. Amino acid sequence: CATQLRGREGTDTQYF.